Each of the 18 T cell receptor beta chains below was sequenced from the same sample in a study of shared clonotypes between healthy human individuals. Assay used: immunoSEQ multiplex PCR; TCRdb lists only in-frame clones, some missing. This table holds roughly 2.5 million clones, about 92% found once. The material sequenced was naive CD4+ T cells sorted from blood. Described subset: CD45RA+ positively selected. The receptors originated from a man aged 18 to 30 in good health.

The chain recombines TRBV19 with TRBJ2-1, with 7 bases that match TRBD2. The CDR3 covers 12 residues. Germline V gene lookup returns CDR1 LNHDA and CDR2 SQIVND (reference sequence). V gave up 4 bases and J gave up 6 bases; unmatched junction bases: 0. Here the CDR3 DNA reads TGTGCCAGTAGTACGGGGGGCAATGAGCAGTTCTTC. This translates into CASSTGGNEQFF.

The CDR3 is CAWSEGQGPNEKLFF. For the CDR3, the DNA is TGTGCCTGGAGTGAAGGTCAGGGACCCAATGAAAAACTGTTTTTT. The chain joins TRBV30 to TRBJ1-4, with a possible D match to TRBD1 (5 bases). The CDR3 has 15 amino acids. Germline V CDR1 and CDR2: GTSNPN, SVGIG (reference sequence). V was shortened by 1 base and J by 5 bases, with 14 bases between the two germline ends.

Here the CDR3 DNA reads TGTGCCTGGCAGGGGGCCAAAAACATTCAGTACTTC. This sequence encodes CAWQGAKNIQYF. The chain carries TRBV30 and TRBJ2-4; a weak D match, TRBD1 (6 bases). The CDR3 is 12 residues long. Trimming stripped 5 bases from V and 1 base from J, with 6 bases between. Germline assignment: CDR1 GTSNPN and CDR2 SVGIG (reference sequence).

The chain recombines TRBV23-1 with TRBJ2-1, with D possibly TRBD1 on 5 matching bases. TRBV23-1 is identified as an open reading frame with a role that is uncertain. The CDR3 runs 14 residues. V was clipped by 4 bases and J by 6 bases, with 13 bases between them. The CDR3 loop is CASSLGPFRNEQFF. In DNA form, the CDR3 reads TGCGCCAGCAGTCTGGGGCCATTCCGCAATGAGCAGTTCTTC.

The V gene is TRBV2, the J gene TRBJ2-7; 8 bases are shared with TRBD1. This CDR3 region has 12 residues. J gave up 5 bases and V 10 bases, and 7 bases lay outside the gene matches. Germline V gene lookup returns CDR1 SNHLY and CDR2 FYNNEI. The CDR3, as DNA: TGTGCCACGGCAGGGGGCGTTAACGAGCAGTACTTC. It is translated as CATAGGVNEQYF.

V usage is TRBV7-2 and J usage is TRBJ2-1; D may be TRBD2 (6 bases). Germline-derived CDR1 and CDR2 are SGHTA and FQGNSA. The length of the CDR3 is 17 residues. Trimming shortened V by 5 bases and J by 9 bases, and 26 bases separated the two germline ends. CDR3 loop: CASSPAGGSGGVFEQFF. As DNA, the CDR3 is TGTGCCAGCAGCCCCGCCGGAGGGAGCGGTGGAGTATTTGAGCAGTTCTTC. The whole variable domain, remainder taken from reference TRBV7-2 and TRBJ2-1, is GAGVSQSPSNKVTEKGKDVELRCDPISGHTALYWYRQSLGQGLEFLIYFQGNSAPDKSGLPSDRFSAERTGGSVSTLTIQRTQQEDSAVYLCASSPAGGSGGVFEQFFGPGTRLTVL.

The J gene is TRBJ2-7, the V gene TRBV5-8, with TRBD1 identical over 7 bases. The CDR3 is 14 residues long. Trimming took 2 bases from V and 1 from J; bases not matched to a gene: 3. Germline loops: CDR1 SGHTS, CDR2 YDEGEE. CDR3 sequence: CASSLLQGSYEQYF. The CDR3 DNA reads TGTGCCAGCAGCTTATTACAGGGGTCCTACGAGCAGTACTTC.

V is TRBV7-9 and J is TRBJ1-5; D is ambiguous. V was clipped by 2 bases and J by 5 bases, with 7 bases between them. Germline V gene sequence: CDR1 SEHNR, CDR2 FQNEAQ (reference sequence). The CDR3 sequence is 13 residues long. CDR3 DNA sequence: TGTGCCAGCAGCTTATACGAAGATCAGCCCCAGCATTTT. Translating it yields CASSLYEDQPQHF.

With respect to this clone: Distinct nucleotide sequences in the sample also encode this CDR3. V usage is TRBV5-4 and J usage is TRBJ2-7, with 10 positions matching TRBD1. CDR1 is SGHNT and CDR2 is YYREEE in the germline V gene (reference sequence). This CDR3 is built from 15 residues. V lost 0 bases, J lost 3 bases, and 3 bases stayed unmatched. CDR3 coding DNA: TGTGCCAGCAGCTTGGGGGGACAGGGGAACTACGAGCAGTACTTC. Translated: CASSLGGQGNYEQYF.

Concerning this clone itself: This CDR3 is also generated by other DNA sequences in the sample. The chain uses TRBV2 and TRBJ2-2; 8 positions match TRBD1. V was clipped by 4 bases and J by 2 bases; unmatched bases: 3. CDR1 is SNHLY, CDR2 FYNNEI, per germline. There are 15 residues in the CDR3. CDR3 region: CASSAQGVNTGELFF. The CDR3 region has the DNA TGTGCCAGCAGTGCACAGGGGGTTAACACCGGGGAGCTGTTTTTT.

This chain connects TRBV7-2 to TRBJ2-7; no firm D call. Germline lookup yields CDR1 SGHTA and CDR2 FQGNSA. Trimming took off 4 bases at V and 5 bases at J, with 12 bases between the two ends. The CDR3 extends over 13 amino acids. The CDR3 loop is CASSSYSRNEQYF. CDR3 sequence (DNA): TGTGCCAGCAGCTCGTACTCTAGGAACGAGCAGTACTTC.

CDR3 loop: CASSLAPGPGANVLTF. CDR3 bases: TGTGCCAGCAGCTTGGCCCCAGGGCCTGGGGCCAACGTCCTGACTTTC. This chain links TRBV5-6 with TRBJ2-6; D might be TRBD1 (5 bases). With 0 bases removed from V and 2 bases from J, the gap between germline ends came to 9 bases. This CDR3 is 16 amino acids long. The germline gives CDR1 SGHDT, CDR2 YYEEEE.

Written as DNA, the CDR3 is TGTGCCAGCAGGAGGGAGGCAGGGAGTGGCTATGGCTACACCTTC. Encoded protein: CASRREAGSGYGYTF. The chain has TRBV6-1 and TRBJ1-2; D possibly corresponds to TRBD1 (5 bases). The germline gives CDR1 MNHNS, CDR2 SASEGT. V lost 6 bases to trimming and J lost 4 bases, with 18 bases between them. The CDR3 runs to 15 residues.

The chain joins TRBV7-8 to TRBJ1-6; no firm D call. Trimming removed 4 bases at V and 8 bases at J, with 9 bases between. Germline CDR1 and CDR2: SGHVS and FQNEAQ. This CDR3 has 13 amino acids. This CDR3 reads CASSSGGHSPLHF. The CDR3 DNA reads TGTGCCAGCAGCTCGGGAGGGCATTCACCCCTCCACTTT.

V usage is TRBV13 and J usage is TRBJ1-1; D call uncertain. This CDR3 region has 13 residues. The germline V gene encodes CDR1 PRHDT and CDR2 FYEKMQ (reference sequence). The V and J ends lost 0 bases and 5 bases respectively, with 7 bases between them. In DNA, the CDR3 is TGTGCCAGCAGCTTAGGAGGGCTAACTGAAGCTTTCTTT. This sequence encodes CASSLGGLTEAFF.

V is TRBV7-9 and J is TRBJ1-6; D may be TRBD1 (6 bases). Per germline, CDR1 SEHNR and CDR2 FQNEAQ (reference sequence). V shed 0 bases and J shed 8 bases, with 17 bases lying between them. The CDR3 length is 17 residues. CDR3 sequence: CASSLAWTARGDSPLHF. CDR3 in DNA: TGTGCCAGCAGCTTAGCGTGGACAGCCCGTGGGGATTCACCCCTCCACTTT.

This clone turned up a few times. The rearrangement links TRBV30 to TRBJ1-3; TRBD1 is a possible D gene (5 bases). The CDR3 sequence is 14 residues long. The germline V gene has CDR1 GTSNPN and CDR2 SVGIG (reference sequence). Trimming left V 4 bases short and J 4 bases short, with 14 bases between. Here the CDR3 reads CAWTRRGSGNTIYF. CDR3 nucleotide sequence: TGTGCCTGGACCAGAAGGGGTTCCGGAAACACCATATATTTT.

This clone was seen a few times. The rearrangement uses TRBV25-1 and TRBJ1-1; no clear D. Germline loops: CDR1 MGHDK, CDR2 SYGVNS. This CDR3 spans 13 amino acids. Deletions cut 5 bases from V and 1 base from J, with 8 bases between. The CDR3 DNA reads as TGTGCCAGCAGTATGCGACAGAACACTGAAGCTTTCTTT. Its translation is CASSMRQNTEAFF.